The 2 T cell receptor beta chains below were found in one sample sequenced in a study of cytomegalovirus exposure and HLA in healthy donors. Clones were sequenced by immunoSEQ multiplex PCR, and TCRdb holds only the in-frame ones, with some missing. This table has roughly 140,000 clones, less than 90% appearing once. The specimen was PBMCs. The receptors here all came from a woman under 30 in good health and CMV-seropositive.

This chain joins TRBV14 and TRBJ2-1; possibly TRBD1 for D (6 bases). Between the trimmed V and J ends, which lost 4 bases and 4 bases, there was a span of 14 bases. The CDR3 consists of 15 residues. Germline V gene lookup returns CDR1 SGHDN and CDR2 FVKESK. The DNA for the CDR3 is TGTGCCAGCAGCCCCCGGACAGCGGCTTACAATGAGCAGTTCTTC. Amino acids: CASSPRTAAYNEQFF. Combining the CDR3 with reference TRBV14 and TRBJ2-1 gives the whole variable domain EAGVTQFPSHSVIEKGQTVTLRCDPISGHDNLYWYRRVMGKEIKFLLHFVKESKQDESGMPNNRFLAERTGGTYSTLKVQPAELEDSGVYFCASSPRTAAYNEQFFGPGTRLTVL.

The J gene is TRBJ1-3, the V gene TRBV7-2; TRBD1 might be the D (5 bases). This CDR3 contains 13 residues. Germline V gene sequence: CDR1 SGHTA, CDR2 FQGNSA. Trimming shortened V by 4 bases and J by 9 bases, and 13 bases separated the two germline ends. The CDR3 region has the DNA TGTGCCAGCAGCTGGGGGGAGGAGACCACCATATATTTT. Amino acid sequence: CASSWGEETTIYF.